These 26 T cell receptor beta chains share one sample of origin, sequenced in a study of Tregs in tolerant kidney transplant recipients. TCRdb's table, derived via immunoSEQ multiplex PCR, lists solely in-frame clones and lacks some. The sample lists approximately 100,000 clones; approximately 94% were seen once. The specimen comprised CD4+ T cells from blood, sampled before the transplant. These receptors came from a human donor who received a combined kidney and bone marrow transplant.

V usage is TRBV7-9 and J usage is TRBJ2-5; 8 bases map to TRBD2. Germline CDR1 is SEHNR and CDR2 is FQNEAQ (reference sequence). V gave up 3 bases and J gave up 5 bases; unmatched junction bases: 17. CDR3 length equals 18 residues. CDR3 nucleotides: TGTGCCAGCAGCTTCGGGTCATCCGGGTCTTCGGGGGGGGAGACCCAGTACTTC. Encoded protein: CASSFGSSGSSGGETQYF.

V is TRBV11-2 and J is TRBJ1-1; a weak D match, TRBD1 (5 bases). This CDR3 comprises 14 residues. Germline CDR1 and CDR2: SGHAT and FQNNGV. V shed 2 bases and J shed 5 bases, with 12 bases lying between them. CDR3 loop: CASSLSRAGTEAFF. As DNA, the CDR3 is TGTGCCAGCAGCTTAAGCAGGGCTGGGACTGAAGCTTTCTTT.

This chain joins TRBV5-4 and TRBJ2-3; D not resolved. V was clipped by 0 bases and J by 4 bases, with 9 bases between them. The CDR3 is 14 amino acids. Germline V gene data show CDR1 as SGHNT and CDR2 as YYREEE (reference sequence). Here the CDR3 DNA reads TGTGCCAGCAGCTTGGAGATAGCATCAGATACGCAGTATTTT. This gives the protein CASSLEIASDTQYF.

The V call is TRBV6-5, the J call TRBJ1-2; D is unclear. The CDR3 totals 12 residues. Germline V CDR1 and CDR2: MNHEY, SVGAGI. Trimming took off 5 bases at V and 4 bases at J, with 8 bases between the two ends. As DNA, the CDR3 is TGTGCCAGCAGTCCCGCCGGCTATGGCTACACCTTC. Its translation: CASSPAGYGYTF.

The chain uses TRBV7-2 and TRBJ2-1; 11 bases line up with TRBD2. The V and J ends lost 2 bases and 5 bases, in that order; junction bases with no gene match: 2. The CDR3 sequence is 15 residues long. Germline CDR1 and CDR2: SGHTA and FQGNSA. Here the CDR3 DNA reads TGTGCCAGCAGCTTAACGGGACTAGCGGACAATGAGCAGTTCTTC. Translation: CASSLTGLADNEQFF.

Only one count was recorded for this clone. CDR3 region: CASSPDWQETQYF. As DNA, the CDR3 is TGTGCCAGTAGTCCGGACTGGCAAGAGACCCAGTACTTC. The rearrangement links TRBV19 to TRBJ2-5; possible D gene TRBD2, 5 bases. Trimming removed 5 bases at V and 2 bases at J, with 9 bases between. Germline assignment: CDR1 LNHDA and CDR2 SQIVND (reference sequence). The CDR3 covers 13 residues.

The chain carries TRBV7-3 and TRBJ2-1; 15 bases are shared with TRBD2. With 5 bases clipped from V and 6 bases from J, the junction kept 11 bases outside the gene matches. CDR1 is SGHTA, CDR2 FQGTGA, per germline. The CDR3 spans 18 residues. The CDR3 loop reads CASSKAGLAGGIPNEQFF. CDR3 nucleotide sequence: TGTGCCAGCAGCAAAGCGGGACTAGCGGGGGGTATACCCAATGAGCAGTTCTTC.

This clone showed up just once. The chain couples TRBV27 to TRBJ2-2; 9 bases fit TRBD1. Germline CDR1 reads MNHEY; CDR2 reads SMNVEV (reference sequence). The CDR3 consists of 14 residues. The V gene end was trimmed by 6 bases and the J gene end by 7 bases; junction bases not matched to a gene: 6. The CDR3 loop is CASRPGQGYGELFF. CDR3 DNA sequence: TGTGCCAGCAGACCGGGACAGGGCTACGGGGAGCTGTTTTTT.

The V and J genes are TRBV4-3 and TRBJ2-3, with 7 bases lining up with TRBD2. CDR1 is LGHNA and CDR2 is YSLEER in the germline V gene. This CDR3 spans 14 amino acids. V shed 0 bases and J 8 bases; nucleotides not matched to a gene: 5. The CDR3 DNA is TGCGCCAGCAGCCAAGACCTAGCGGAGCCTACGCAGTATTTT. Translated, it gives CASSQDLAEPTQYF.

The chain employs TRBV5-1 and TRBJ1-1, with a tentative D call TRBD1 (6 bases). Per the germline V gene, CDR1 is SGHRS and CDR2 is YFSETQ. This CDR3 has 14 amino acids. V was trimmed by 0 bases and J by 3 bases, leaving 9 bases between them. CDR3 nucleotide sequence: TGCGCCAGCAGCTTGGCTCCAGGGGACACTGAAGCTTTCTTT. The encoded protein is CASSLAPGDTEAFF.

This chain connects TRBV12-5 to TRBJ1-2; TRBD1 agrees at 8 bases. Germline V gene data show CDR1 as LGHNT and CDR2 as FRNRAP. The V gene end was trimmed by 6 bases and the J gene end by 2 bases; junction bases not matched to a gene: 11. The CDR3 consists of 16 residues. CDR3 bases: TGTGCTAGTGGCAAATCCCAGGGGGCGCGGAACTATGGCTACACCTTC. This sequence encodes CASGKSQGARNYGYTF.

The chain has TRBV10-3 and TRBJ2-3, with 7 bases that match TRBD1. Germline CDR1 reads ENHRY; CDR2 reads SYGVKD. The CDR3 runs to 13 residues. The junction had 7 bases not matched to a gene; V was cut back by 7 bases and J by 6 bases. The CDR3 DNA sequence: TGTGCCATCAAAACAGGGGTAGCCGATACGCAGTATTTT. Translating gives CAIKTGVADTQYF.

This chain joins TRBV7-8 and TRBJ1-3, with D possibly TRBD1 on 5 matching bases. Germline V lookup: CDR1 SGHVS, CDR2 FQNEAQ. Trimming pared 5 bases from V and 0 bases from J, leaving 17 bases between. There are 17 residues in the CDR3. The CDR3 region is CASSHPGGESSGNTIYF. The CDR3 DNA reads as TGTGCCAGCAGCCATCCGGGGGGGGAGTCCTCTGGAAACACCATATATTTT. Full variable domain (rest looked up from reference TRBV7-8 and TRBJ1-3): GAGVSQSPRYKVAKRGQDVALRCDPISGHVSLFWYQQALGQGPEFLTYFQNEAQLDKSGLPSDRFFAERPEGSVSTLKIQRTQQEDSAVYLCASSHPGGESSGNTIYFGEGSWLTVV.

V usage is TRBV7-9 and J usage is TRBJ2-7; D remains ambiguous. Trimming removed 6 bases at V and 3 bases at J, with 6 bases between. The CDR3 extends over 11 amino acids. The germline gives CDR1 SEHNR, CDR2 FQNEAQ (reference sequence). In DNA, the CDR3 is TGTGCCAGCAGTATAATCTACGAGCAGTACTTC. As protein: CASSIIYEQYF.

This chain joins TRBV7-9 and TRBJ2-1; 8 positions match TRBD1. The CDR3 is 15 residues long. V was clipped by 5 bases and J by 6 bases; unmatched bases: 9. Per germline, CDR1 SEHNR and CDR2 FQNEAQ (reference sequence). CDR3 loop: CASSKDRQGSNEQFF. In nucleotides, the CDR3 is TGTGCCAGCAGCAAAGATAGACAGGGGAGCAATGAGCAGTTCTTC.

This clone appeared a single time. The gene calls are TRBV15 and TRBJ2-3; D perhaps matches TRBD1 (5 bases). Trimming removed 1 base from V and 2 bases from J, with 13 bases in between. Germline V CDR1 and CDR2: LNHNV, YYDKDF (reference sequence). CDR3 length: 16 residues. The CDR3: CATSRGQSRHTDTQYF. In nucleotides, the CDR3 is TGTGCCACCAGCAGAGGACAGTCCAGGCACACAGATACGCAGTATTTT.

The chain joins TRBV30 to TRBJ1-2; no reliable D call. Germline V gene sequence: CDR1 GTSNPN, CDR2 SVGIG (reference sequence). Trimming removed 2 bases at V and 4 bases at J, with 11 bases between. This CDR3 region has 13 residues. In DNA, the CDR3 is TGTGCCTGGAGTAGGCGGCGCGGCTATGGCTACACCTTC. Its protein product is CAWSRRRGYGYTF.

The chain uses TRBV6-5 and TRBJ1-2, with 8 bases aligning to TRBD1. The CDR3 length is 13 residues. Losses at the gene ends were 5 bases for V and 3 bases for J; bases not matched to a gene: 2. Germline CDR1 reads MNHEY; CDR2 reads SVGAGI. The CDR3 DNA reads TGTGCCAGCAGTGTGGACAGGGACTATGGCTACACCTTC. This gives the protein CASSVDRDYGYTF.

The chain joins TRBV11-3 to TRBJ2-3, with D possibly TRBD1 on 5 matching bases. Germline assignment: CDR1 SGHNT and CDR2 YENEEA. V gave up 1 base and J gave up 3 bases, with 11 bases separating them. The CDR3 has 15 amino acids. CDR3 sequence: CASSLGQGSTDTQYF. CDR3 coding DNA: TGTGCCAGCAGCTTAGGGCAGGGATCGACAGATACGCAGTATTTT.

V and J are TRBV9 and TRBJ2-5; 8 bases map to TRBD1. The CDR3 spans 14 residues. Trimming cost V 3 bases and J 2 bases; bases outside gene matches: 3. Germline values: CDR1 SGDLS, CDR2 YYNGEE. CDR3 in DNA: TGTGCCAGCAGCGCCTGGACAGGGCAAGAGACCCAGTACTTC. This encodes CASSAWTGQETQYF.

CDR3 nucleotide sequence: TGTGCCAGAAGCTTGGCCAGGGGGTATGGCTACACCTTC. It is translated as CARSLARGYGYTF. The chain is built from TRBV5-3 and TRBJ1-2; 7 nucleotides line up with TRBD1. TRBV5-3 falls under the ORF class, with uncertain function. Losses at the gene ends were 0 bases for V and 5 bases for J; bases not matched to a gene: 1. The CDR3 has 13 amino acids.

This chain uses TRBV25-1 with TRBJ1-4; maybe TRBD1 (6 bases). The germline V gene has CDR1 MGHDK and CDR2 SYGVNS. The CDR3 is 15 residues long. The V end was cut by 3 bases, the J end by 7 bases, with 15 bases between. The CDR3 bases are TGTGCCAGCAGTGATGCCCAGGGGTGGGCTGAAAAACTGTTTTTT. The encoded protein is CASSDAQGWAEKLFF.

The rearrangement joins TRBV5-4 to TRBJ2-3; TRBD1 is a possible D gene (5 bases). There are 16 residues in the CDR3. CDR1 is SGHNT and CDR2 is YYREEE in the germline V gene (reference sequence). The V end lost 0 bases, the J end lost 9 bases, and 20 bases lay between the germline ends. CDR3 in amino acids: CASSLALQRRGATQYF. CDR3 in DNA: TGTGCCAGCAGCTTGGCCCTTCAGAGAAGGGGCGCCACGCAGTATTTT.

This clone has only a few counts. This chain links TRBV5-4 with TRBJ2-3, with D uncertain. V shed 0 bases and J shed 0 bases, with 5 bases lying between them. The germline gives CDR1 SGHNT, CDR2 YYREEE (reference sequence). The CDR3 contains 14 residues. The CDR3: CASSLGLSTDTQYF. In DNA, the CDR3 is TGTGCCAGCAGCTTGGGACTCAGCACAGATACGCAGTATTTT.

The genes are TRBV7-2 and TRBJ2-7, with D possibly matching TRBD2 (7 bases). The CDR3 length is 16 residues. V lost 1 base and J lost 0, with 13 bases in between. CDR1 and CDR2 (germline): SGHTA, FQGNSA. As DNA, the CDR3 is TGTGCCAGCAGCTTAGGGATAGGGGGGGGCTCCTACGAGCAGTACTTC. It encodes CASSLGIGGGSYEQYF.

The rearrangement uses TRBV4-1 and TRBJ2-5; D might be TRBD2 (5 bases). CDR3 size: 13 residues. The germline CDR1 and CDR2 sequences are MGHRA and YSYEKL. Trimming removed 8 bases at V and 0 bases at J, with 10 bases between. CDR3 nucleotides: TGCGCCAGCCGGGGAGCGTACCAAGAGACCCAGTACTTC. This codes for CASRGAYQETQYF.